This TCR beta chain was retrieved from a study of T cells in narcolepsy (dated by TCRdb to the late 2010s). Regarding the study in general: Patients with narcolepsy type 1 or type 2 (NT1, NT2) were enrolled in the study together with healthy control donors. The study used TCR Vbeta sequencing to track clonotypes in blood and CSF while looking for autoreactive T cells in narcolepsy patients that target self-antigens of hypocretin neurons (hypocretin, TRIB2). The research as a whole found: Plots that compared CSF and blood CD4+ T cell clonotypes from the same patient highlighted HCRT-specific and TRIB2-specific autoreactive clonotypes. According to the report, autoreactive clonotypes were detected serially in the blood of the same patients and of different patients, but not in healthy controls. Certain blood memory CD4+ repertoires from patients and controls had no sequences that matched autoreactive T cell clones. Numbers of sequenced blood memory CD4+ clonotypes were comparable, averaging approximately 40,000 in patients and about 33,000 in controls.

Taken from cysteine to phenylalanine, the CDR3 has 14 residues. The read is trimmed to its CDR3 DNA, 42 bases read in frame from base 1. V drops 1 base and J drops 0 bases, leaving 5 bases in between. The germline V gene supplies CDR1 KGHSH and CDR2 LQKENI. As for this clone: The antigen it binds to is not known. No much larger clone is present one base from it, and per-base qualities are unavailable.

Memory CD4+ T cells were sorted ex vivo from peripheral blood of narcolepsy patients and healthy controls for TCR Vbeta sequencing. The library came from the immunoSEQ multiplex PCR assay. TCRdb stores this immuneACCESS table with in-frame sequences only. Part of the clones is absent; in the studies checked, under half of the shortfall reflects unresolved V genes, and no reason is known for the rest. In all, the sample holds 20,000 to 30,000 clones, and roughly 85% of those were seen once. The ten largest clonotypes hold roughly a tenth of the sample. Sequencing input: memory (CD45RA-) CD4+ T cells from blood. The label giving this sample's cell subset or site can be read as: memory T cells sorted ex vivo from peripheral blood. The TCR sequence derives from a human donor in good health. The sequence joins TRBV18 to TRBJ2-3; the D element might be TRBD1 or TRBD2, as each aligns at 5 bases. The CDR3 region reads CASSPRDSTDTQYF. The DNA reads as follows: TGTGCCAGCTCACCACGGGACAGCACAGATACGCAGTATTTT.